This T cell receptor (beta chain) was retrieved from a study of human T cells and chemical hapten exposure. General observations from the study: Sensitizing to DPC left TCRs with a frequency above 1 in 1000 unaltered.

The time point denotes: healthy volunteer bleed at 6 weeks. Unfractionated whole blood served as the source for total RNA extraction. TCRdb passed the RACE reads through MiXCR, listing each CDR3 protein once. The data hold some 81,000 distinct CDR3 sequences, with about 8.6% observed a single time. A remark on this clonotype: Its antigen is not known.

Trimming shortened V by 1 base and J by 5 bases, and 12 bases separated the two germline ends. The CDR3 contains 14 residues. Material: whole blood. This rearrangement joins TRBV12-3 or TRBV12-4 to TRBJ2-7; maybe TRBD1 (6 bases). This sequence was found in a female donor in good health. Some clones in this sample may be carry-over from other donors' samples. The CDR3 protein is CASSLGIQGDEQYF. The CDR3 DNA is TGTGCCAGCAGTTTAGGGATACAGGGCGACGAGCAGTACTTC.